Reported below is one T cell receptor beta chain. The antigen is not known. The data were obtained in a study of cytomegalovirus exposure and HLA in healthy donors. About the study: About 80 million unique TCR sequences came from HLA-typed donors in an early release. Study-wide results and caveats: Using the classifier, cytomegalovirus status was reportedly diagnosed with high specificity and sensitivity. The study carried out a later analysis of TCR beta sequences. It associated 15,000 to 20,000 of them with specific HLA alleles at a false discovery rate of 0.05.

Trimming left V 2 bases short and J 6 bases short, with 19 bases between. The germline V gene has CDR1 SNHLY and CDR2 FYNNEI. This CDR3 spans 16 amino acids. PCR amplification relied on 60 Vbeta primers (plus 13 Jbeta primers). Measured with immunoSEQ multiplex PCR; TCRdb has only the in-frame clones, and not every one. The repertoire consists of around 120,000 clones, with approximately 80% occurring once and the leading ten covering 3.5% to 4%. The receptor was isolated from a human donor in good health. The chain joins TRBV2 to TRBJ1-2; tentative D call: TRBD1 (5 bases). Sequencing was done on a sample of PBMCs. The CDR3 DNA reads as TGTGCCAGCAGTGAATCCAGGGCGGGGGTCCATGATGGCTACACCTTC. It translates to CASSESRAGVHDGYTF.